This T cell receptor beta chain was obtained from a study of cytomegalovirus exposure and HLA in healthy donors. The CDR3 consists of 14 residues. Per the germline V gene, CDR1 is SEHNR and CDR2 is FQNEAQ (reference sequence). About this clone: At one of its ends the junction is not consistent with the germline gene, which may arise from a read error.

The PCR used 60 Vbeta and 13 Jbeta primers. Produced via immunoSEQ multiplex PCR; TCRdb's table is partial and in-frame only. The sample holds 65,000 to 90,000 clones; 78% are singletons and the top ten take about 9.5%. This chain connects TRBV7-9 to TRBJ2-3; D ambiguous. This clonotype was obtained from a woman aged 40 to 50 in good health and CMV-seropositive. Sequenced input: PBMCs. The CDR3 protein is CSSSLVSSTDTQYF. The CDR3 DNA reads as TGTTCCAGCAGCTTAGTGAGCAGCACAGATACGCAGTATTTT. Filled out from reference TRBV7-9 and TRBJ2-3, the complete variable domain reads DTGVSQNPRHKITKRGQNVTFRCDPISEHNRLYWYRQTLGQGPEFLTYFQNEAQLEKSRLLSDRFSAERPKGSFSTLEIQRTEQGDSAMYLCSSSLVSSTDTQYFGPGTRLTVL.